This entry describes one TCR beta chain. The CDR3 is 15 residues long. The V gene end was trimmed by 1 base and the J gene end by 2 bases; junction bases not matched to a gene: 2. In germline, CDR1 is LNHNV, CDR2 YYDKDF (reference sequence). This sample was taken from a study of blood T cell repertoires in COVID-19. Only in-frame clones appear in the TCRdb table, and some are missing; sequencing was by immunoSEQ multiplex PCR. The repertoire holds about 330,000 clones, with 85% to 90% as singletons. The chain joins TRBV15 to TRBJ2-1; 7 bases are a match to TRBD2. The sequence was obtained from a woman in her forties or fifties with active or convalescent COVID-19. The sequenced material came from peripheral blood. The DNA for the CDR3 is TGTGCCACCAGCAGAGGAACTAGCGCCTACAATGAGCAGTTCTTC. It encodes CATSRGTSAYNEQFF.